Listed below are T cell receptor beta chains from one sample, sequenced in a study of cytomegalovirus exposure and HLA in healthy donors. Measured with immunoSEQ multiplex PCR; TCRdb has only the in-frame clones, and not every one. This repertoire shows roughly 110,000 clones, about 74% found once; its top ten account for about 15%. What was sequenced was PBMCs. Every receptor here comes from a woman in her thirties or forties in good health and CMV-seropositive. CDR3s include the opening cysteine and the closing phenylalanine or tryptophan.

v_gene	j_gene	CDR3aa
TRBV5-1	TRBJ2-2	CASNLAGGNTGELFF
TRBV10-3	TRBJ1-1	CAISGGGNTEAFF
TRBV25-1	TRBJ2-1	CASSKSGGAFEQFF
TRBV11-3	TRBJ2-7	CASSLGSYEQYF
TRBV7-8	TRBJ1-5	CASSLLRGNQPQHF
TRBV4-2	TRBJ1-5	CASSQDGQGDQPQHF
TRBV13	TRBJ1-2	CASSLRGGYTF
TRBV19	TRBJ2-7	CASTLTGQGAYEQYF
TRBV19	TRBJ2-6	CASSIVGRAYVLTF
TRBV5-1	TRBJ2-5	CASSSVQGLRGETQYF
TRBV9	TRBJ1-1	CASSLRQGEAFF
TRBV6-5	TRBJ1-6	CASSYSGQAGNSPLHF
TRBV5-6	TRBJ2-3	CASSLGHRVSDTQYF
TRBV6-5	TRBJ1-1	CASSYWSGTEAFF
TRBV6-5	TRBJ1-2	CASSRQGSYGYTF
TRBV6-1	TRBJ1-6	CASSEAQGDSPLHF
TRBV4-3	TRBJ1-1	CASSQGTGGGNTEAFF
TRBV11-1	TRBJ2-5	CASRLEDSRTGTQYF
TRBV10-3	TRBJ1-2	CAISEDRGRGYTF
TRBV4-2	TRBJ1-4	CASSQDSEKLFF
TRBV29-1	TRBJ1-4	CSVEEQRAGLNEKLFF
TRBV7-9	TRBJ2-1	CASSQLAGGREQFF
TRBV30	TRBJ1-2	CAWSVRGQGAGYTF
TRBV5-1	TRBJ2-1	CASSPPLGFNEQFF
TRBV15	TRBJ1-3	CATSREDREPGNTIYF
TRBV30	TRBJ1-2	CAYYRGRGDGYTF
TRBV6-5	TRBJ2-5	CASSWGGGETQYF
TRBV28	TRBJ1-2	CASSPPARGYGYTF
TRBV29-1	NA	CSALGEESLYEQYF